The 10 T cell receptor beta chains presented below share a single source sample, sequenced in a study of beta chain features in type 1 diabetes. Sequenced material consisted of expressed TCRB transcripts (all of the isolated RNA was reverse transcribed). TCRdb keeps only in-frame clones here, not all; method: immunoSEQ multiplex PCR. The data show approximately 130,000 clones, 17% seen once. The antigens of these receptors remain unknown. Study results and limitations: A moderate, significant TCRB CDR3 shortening appeared in type 1 diabetes across four CD4+ subsets.

Sample: central memory CD4+ T cells from blood. The receptors derive from a man aged 18 to 29 with type 1 diabetes.

The J gene is TRBJ2-1, the V gene TRBV7-6; 7 bases map to TRBD1. Germline loops: CDR1 SGHVS, CDR2 FNYEAQ. The CDR3 consists of 13 residues. J gave up 12 bases and V 0 bases, and 5 bases lay outside the gene matches. CDR3 sequence reads: CASSLASDRLQFF. CDR3 bases: TGTGCCAGCAGCTTAGCATCGGACAGGTTGCAGTTCTTC.

This clone has only one observation. V gene TRBV19 combines with J gene TRBJ2-7, with D perhaps matching TRBD1 or TRBD2 (5 bases each). The ends were cut back, 2 bases at V and 9 bases at J, with 8 bases in the middle. The CDR3 is 11 amino acids. CDR1 and CDR2 (germline): LNHDA, SQIVND (reference sequence). The CDR3 bases are TGTGCCAGTAGTATACGAGGGGTGCAGTACTTC. It encodes CASSIRGVQYF.

A word on this clone: Other DNA sequences within the sample encode an identical CDR3. The V gene is TRBV2, the J gene TRBJ2-1, with 13 bases lining up with TRBD2. The CDR3 is 15 amino acids. The germline V gene has CDR1 SNHLY and CDR2 FYNNEI. Germline trimming cut 4 bases from V and 9 bases from J; bases unmatched to any gene: 6. CDR3 sequence reads: CASSGRRLAGGEQFF. CDR3 bases: TGTGCCAGCAGTGGACGTCGACTAGCGGGAGGTGAGCAGTTCTTC.

This chain links TRBV7-2 with TRBJ2-5; D might be TRBD2 (6 bases). There are 17 residues in the CDR3. V gave up 2 bases and J gave up 2 bases, with 18 bases separating them. The germline gives CDR1 SGHTA, CDR2 FQGNSA. Here the CDR3 DNA reads TGTGCCAGCAGCTTACAGGTTGCTGGCGGGATACAAGAGACCCAGTACTTC. Amino acids: CASSLQVAGGIQETQYF.

The chain carries TRBV4-2 and TRBJ2-7; 8 bases map to TRBD2. CDR3 size: 14 residues. The V gene end was trimmed by 5 bases and the J gene end by 6 bases; junction bases not matched to a gene: 9. CDR1 is LGHNA and CDR2 is YNFKEQ in the germline V gene. DNA for the CDR3: TGTGCCAGCAGCTCAGTAGCGGGGAGAGTCGAGCAGTACTTC. Residues: CASSSVAGRVEQYF.

This chain uses TRBV9 with TRBJ2-3, with TRBD2 identical over 9 bases. Germline trimming cut 3 bases from V and 1 base from J; bases unmatched to any gene: 3. Germline CDR1 and CDR2: SGDLS and YYNGEE. CDR3 length: 15 residues. In DNA form, the CDR3 reads TGTGCCAGCAGCGGACAGCGGGGGGGCACAGATACGCAGTATTTT. It is translated as CASSGQRGGTDTQYF.

The V and J genes are TRBV7-2 and TRBJ1-6; D may be TRBD1 (5 bases). With 1 base removed from V and 6 bases from J, the gap between germline ends came to 10 bases. The germline CDR1 and CDR2 sequences are SGHTA and FQGNSA. The CDR3 has 15 amino acids. Written as DNA, the CDR3 is TGTGCCAGCAGCTTAGACGGTAGGGGTAATTCACCCCTCCACTTT. This sequence encodes CASSLDGRGNSPLHF.

This clone was counted a few times. The chain couples TRBV18 to TRBJ1-6; maybe TRBD1 (5 bases). The CDR3 is made up of 14 amino acids. Trimming removed 6 bases at V and 4 bases at J, with 10 bases between. Per germline, CDR1 KGHSH and CDR2 LQKENI. The CDR3 coding sequence is TGTGCCAGCTCCCAGGGACGGTATAATTCACCCCTCCACTTT. Protein: CASSQGRYNSPLHF.

The chain links TRBV9 to TRBJ2-5, with 8 positions matching TRBD2. This CDR3 is built from 17 residues. V was pared by 7 bases and J by 5 bases, with 19 bases of the junction left unmatched. Germline V lookup: CDR1 SGDLS, CDR2 YYNGEE. CDR3 sequence (DNA): TGTGCCAGCGACGGGAGGGAAGTGGGTCGATTGGTGGAGACCCAGTACTTC. Translation gives CASDGREVGRLVETQYF.

The sample holds a few counts of this clone. The V gene is TRBV7-9, the J gene TRBJ2-5; no definite D call. Germline assignment: CDR1 SEHNR and CDR2 FQNEAQ (reference sequence). This CDR3 has 14 amino acids. V shed 1 base and J shed 2 bases, with 8 bases lying between them. CDR3 sequence (DNA): TGTGCCAGCAGCTTAGAAAACGGACAAGAGACCCAGTACTTC. Residues: CASSLENGQETQYF.